Listed below are T cell receptor beta chains from one sample, sequenced in a study of OX40 agonist ivuxolimab in advanced cancers. TCRdb keeps only in-frame clones here, not all; method: immunoSEQ multiplex PCR. The sample has roughly 76,000 clones, roughly 88% seen once. Sequenced here: CD4+ or CD8+ T cells sorted from blood, sampled in a trial of the OX40 agonist ivuxolimab. Receptor source: an adult with an advanced solid tumor such as melanoma, head and neck, liver or kidney cancer. The CDR3 runs from the conserved cysteine through the conserved F or W. The D gene is left open where the match is weak. Not every row has a clone size; where given, it reads once, few, many or a size class.

size: NA; V: TRBV6-5; J: TRBJ2-1; D: TRBD2; CDR3: CASSSTSGGNEQFF; DNA: TGTGCCAGCAGTTCCACTAGCGGGGGCAATGAGCAGTTCTTC
size: NA; V: TRBV9; J: TRBJ1-1; D: TRBD1; CDR3: CASSVGTGFSEAFF; DNA: TGTGCCAGCAGCGTCGGGACAGGGTTTTCTGAAGCTTTCTTT
size: NA; V: TRBV27; J: TRBJ2-1; D: TRBD1; CDR3: CASSPAGTASYNEQFF; DNA: TGTGCCAGCAGTCCCGCCGGGACAGCGTCCTACAATGAGCAGTTCTTC
size: NA; V: TRBV6-4; J: TRBJ2-1; D: NA; CDR3: CASSLGPQSNEQFF; DNA: TGTGCCAGCAGTCTCGGGCCCCAGAGCAATGAGCAGTTCTTC
size: NA; V: TRBV6-1; J: TRBJ2-1; D: NA; CDR3: CASSATLPAGIDEQFF; DNA: TGTGCCAGCAGTGCCACTTTACCGGCGGGGATTGATGAGCAGTTCTTC
size: once; V: TRBV7-9; J: TRBJ2-2; D: NA; CDR3: CASSLERDTGELFF; DNA: TGTGCCAGCAGCTTAGAAAGGGACACCGGGGAGCTGTTTTTT
size: NA; V: TRBV7-8; J: TRBJ1-1; D: NA; CDR3: CASSRGSNTEAFF; DNA: TGTGCCAGCAGCCGGGGGTCGAACACTGAAGCTTTCTTT
size: once; V: TRBV30; J: TRBJ2-3; D: NA; CDR3: CAWGKGTQYF; DNA: TGTGCCTGGGGCAAGGGTACGCAGTATTTT
size: NA; V: TRBV5-1; J: TRBJ1-4; D: NA; CDR3: CASSPRAQYEKLFF; DNA: TGCGCCAGCAGCCCCCGGGCCCAGTATGAAAAACTGTTTTTT
size: NA; V: TRBV5-1; J: TRBJ2-1; D: TRBD2; CDR3: CASSEGLAGGGEQFF; DNA: TGCGCCAGCAGCGAGGGACTAGCGGGCGGCGGTGAGCAGTTCTTC
size: NA; V: TRBV7-9; J: TRBJ2-7; D: TRBD1; CDR3: CASSQSGQGSYEQYF; DNA: TGTGCCAGCAGCCAAAGCGGACAGGGGTCCTACGAGCAGTACTTC
size: NA; V: TRBV10-3; J: TRBJ2-7; D: NA; CDR3: CAISDWGTYEQYF; DNA: TGTGCCATCAGTGATTGGGGAACCTACGAGCAGTACTTC
size: NA; V: TRBV6-6; J: TRBJ1-3; D: NA; CDR3: CASGYPDSVSGNTIYF; DNA: TGTGCCAGCGGTTACCCGGACAGCGTCTCTGGAAACACCATATATTTT
size: NA; V: TRBV18; J: TRBJ2-7; D: TRBD1; CDR3: CASSGQGTGEQYF; DNA: TGTGCCAGCTCAGGACAGGGTACCGGGGAGCAGTACTTC
size: NA; V: TRBV25-1; J: TRBJ2-7; D: NA; CDR3: CASSENNPLYEQYF; DNA: TGTGCCAGCAGTGAAAACAATCCCCTCTACGAGCAGTACTTC
size: NA; V: TRBV7-9; J: TRBJ2-2; D: NA; CDR3: CASSSTGTTGELFF; DNA: TGTGCCAGCAGCTCAACAGGGACCACCGGGGAGCTGTTTTTT
size: NA; V: TRBV4-2; J: TRBJ2-7; D: NA; CDR3: CASSPGTLSSYEQYF; DNA: TGTGCCAGCAGCCCCGGGACGCTCAGCTCCTACGAGCAGTACTTC
size: NA; V: TRBV19; J: TRBJ2-3; D: NA; CDR3: CASSIIPGPTKVTDTQYF; DNA: TGTGCCAGTAGTATAATCCCCGGGCCAACTAAAGTGACAGATACGCAGTATTTT
size: NA; V: TRBV18; J: TRBJ2-1; D: TRBD2; CDR3: CASSPFGTSGQNRHNEQFF; DNA: TGTGCCAGCTCACCTTTTGGGACTAGCGGGCAAAACCGACACAATGAGCAGTTCTTC
size: NA; V: TRBV2; J: TRBJ1-1; D: NA; CDR3: CASGTARYTEAFF; DNA: TGTGCCAGCGGGACGGCGCGGTACACTGAAGCTTTCTTT
size: NA; V: TRBV19; J: TRBJ2-1; D: NA; CDR3: CASSMRHSQGNNEQFF; DNA: TGTGCCAGTAGTATGAGGCACTCCCAGGGGAACAATGAGCAGTTCTTC
size: once; V: TRBV10-2; J: TRBJ2-3; D: TRBD2; CDR3: CASSAGGRLGTQYF; DNA: TGCGCCAGCAGTGCGGGCGGGAGACTCGGTACGCAGTATTTT